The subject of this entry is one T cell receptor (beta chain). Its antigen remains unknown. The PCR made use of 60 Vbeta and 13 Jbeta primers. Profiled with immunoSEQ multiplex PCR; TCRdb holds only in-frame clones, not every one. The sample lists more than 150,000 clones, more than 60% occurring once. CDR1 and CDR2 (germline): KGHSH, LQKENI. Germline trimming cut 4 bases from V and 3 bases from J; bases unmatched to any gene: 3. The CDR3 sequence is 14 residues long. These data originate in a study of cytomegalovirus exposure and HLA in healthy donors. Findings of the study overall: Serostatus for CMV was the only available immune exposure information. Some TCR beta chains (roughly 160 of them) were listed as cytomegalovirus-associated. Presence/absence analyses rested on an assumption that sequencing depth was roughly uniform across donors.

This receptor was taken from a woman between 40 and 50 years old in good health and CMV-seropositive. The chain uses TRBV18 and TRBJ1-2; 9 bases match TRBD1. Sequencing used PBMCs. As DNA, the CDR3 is TGTGCCAGCTCACAACAGGGGGCAGACTATGGCTACACCTTC. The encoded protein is CASSQQGADYGYTF.